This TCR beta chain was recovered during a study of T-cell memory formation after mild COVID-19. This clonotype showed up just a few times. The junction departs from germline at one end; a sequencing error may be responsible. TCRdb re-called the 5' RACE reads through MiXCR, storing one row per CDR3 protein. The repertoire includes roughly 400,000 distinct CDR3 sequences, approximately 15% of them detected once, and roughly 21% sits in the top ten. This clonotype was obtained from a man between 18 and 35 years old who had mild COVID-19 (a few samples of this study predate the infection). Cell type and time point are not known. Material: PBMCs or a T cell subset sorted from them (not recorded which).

The CDR3 reads CASRYPSDEQYF. Written as DNA, the CDR3 is TGTGCCAGCAGGTACCCCTCCGACGAGCAGTACTTC. The chain carries TRBV6-2 or TRBV6-3 and TRBJ2-7; no firm D call. This CDR3 region has 12 residues. In germline, CDR1 is MNHEY, CDR2 SVGEGT.